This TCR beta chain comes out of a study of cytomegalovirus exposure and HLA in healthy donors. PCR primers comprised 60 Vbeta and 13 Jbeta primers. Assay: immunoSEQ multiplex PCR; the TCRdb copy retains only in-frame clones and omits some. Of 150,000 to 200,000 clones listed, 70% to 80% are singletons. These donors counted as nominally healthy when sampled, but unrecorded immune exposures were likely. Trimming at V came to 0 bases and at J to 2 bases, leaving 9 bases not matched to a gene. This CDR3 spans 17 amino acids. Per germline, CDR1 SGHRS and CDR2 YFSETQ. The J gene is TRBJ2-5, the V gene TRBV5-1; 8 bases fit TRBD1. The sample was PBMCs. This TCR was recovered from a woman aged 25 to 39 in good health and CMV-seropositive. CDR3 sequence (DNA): TGCGCCAGCAGCTTGGAGGCAGGTGGGACAGGACAAGAGACCCAGTACTTC. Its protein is CASSLEAGGTGQETQYF.